Listed here are 25 T cell receptor beta chains from one sample, sequenced in a study of blood T cell repertoires in COVID-19. TCRdb keeps only in-frame clones here, not all; method: immunoSEQ multiplex PCR. The data hold about 150,000 clones, with approximately 87% observed a single time. The sequencing sample was made of peripheral blood. These TCRs come from an elderly man with acute or convalescent COVID-19.

This clone was recorded only once. This chain connects TRBV20-1 to TRBJ2-1; TRBD2 aligns across 11 bases. V gave up 3 bases and J gave up 4 bases; unmatched junction bases: 8. CDR3 length: 16 residues. Germline values: CDR1 DFQATT, CDR2 SNEGSKA (reference sequence). CDR3 sequence reads: CSASPAGTSGYNEQFF. The DNA of the CDR3 is TGCAGTGCTAGTCCAGCCGGGACTAGCGGTTACAATGAGCAGTTCTTC.

The genes are TRBV4-1 and TRBJ1-2; tentative D call: TRBD1 (5 bases). The germline CDR1 and CDR2 sequences are MGHRA and YSYEKL. V lost 6 bases to trimming and J lost 1 base, with 9 bases between them. CDR3 length equals 13 residues. The CDR3 DNA follows: TGCGCCAGCAGTGGGGCGGTTAACTATGGCTACACCTTC. Translation: CASSGAVNYGYTF.

This clone was seen more than once but under ten times. J is TRBJ1-5 and V is TRBV5-1; D gene ambiguous. Trimming stripped 3 bases from V and 4 bases from J, with 14 bases between. Germline values: CDR1 SGHRS, CDR2 YFSETQ. The CDR3 spans 15 residues. CDR3 region: CASSSNGGKNQPQHF. The CDR3, as DNA: TGCGCCAGCAGCTCCAATGGCGGGAAAAATCAGCCCCAGCATTTT.

The chain combines TRBV3-1 (or the pseudogene TRBV3-2) with TRBJ1-4; TRBD1 aligns across 7 bases. Germline loops: CDR1 LGHDT, CDR2 YNNKEL (reference sequence). J lost 7 bases, V lost 5 bases, and 10 bases had no gene match. This CDR3 region has 15 residues. DNA for the CDR3: TGTGCCAGCAGCAGCAGGGGGGCTGCGGCTGAAAAACTGTTTTTT. This codes for CASSSRGAAAEKLFF.

The J gene is TRBJ1-1, the V gene TRBV19; D unresolved. Trimming cost V 0 bases and J 0 bases, with 5 bases left between them. CDR1 and CDR2 (germline): LNHDA, SQIVND (reference sequence). The CDR3 has 14 residues. The CDR3: CASSIESLNTEAFF. In DNA form, the CDR3 reads TGTGCCAGTAGTATAGAATCCTTGAACACTGAAGCTTTCTTT. The full variable domain, in which reference TRBV19 and TRBJ1-1 provide the parts outside the CDR3, is DGGITQSPKYLFRKEGQNVTLSCEQNLNHDAMYWYRQDPGQGLRLIYYSQIVNDFQKGDIAEGYSVSREKKESFPLTVTSAQKNPTAFYLCASSIESLNTEAFFGQGTRLTVV.

V is TRBV7-6 and J is TRBJ2-1; 10 nucleotides agree with TRBD2. From germline, CDR1 is SGHVS and CDR2 FNYEAQ. The CDR3 has 17 residues. Losses at the gene ends were 1 base for V and 8 bases for J; bases not matched to a gene: 11. CDR3 sequence reads: CASSLGGGASGSDEQFF. The CDR3 DNA reads as TGTGCCAGCAGCTTAGGGGGTGGGGCTAGCGGGAGCGATGAGCAGTTCTTC.

The chain recombines TRBV5-1 with TRBJ2-7; tentatively, D is TRBD1 (6 bases). Trimming cost V 1 base and J 3 bases, with 8 bases left between them. The length of the CDR3 is 13 residues. CDR1 is SGHRS, CDR2 YFSETQ, per germline. Here the CDR3 reads CASSLRTDYEQYF. The CDR3 bases are TGCGCCAGCAGCTTGCGGACAGACTACGAGCAGTACTTC.

The chain links TRBV18 to TRBJ2-5; the D gene is possibly TRBD2 (6 bases). This CDR3 comprises 13 residues. Germline-derived CDR1 and CDR2 are KGHSH and LQKENI. Trimming left V 5 bases short and J 1 base short, with 8 bases between. CDR3 residues: CASSAGIQETQYF. The CDR3 bases are TGTGCCAGCTCAGCGGGGATCCAAGAGACCCAGTACTTC.

This sequence joins TRBV3-1 (or the pseudogene TRBV3-2) and TRBJ1-6, with 11 nucleotides matching TRBD1. V lost 5 bases, J lost 9 bases, and 6 bases stayed unmatched. There are 15 residues in the CDR3. The V gene's germline CDR1 is LGHDT and CDR2 YNNKEL (reference sequence). This CDR3 is CASSGRDRGSSPLHF. CDR3 in DNA: TGTGCCAGCAGCGGAAGGGACAGGGGGAGTTCACCCCTCCACTTT.

J is TRBJ2-5 and V is TRBV18; D might be TRBD1 (6 bases). The V end lost 2 bases, the J end lost 7 bases, and 17 bases lay between the germline ends. Germline V gives CDR1 KGHSH, CDR2 LQKENI. This CDR3 has 15 residues. CDR3 sequence: CASSPEAGGDGTQYF. The CDR3 DNA follows: TGTGCCAGCTCACCAGAGGCTGGGGGCGACGGGACCCAGTACTTC.

The gene calls are TRBV5-5 and TRBJ1-4; D gene ambiguous. Deletions cut 1 base from V and 0 bases from J, with 7 bases between. Germline V gene lookup returns CDR1 SGHKS and CDR2 YYEKEE (reference sequence). The CDR3 spans 15 residues. CDR3: CASSLPSATNEKLFF. The CDR3 nucleotides are TGTGCCAGCAGCTTGCCTAGCGCAACTAATGAAAAACTGTTTTTT.

V and J are TRBV5-4 and TRBJ1-3; possibly TRBD1 for D (5 bases). Germline-derived CDR1 and CDR2 are SGHNT and YYREEE (reference sequence). V was clipped by 5 bases and J by 4 bases, with 10 bases between them. This CDR3 comprises 13 residues. In DNA form, the CDR3 reads TGTGCCAGCAGATCAGGGCCCGGAAACACCATATATTTT. Translating gives CASRSGPGNTIYF.

The chain uses TRBV19 and TRBJ1-4; D gene ambiguous. CDR3 size: 13 residues. From germline, CDR1 is LNHDA and CDR2 SQIVND (reference sequence). V gave up 5 bases and J gave up 8 bases, with 12 bases separating them. CDR3 residues: CASSWRPGEKLFF. The CDR3 DNA sequence: TGTGCCAGTAGTTGGCGACCGGGGGAAAAACTGTTTTTT.

The CDR3 is CASRAGTSGSNEQFF. CDR3 coding DNA: TGTGCCAGCAGAGCCGGGACTAGCGGGAGCAATGAGCAGTTCTTC. The V and J genes are TRBV2 and TRBJ2-1; TRBD2 aligns across 14 bases. Germline V gene lookup returns CDR1 SNHLY and CDR2 FYNNEI. Trimming removed 6 bases from V and 6 bases from J; junction bases left unmatched: 4. The CDR3 runs to 15 residues.

The chain links TRBV2 to TRBJ1-1; 8 bases map to TRBD1. V lost 5 bases, J lost 0 bases, and 5 bases stayed unmatched. CDR3 size: 15 residues. Germline CDR1 SNHLY, CDR2 FYNNEI. Written as DNA, the CDR3 is TGTGCCAGCAGTCGCCGACAGGGGATGAACACTGAAGCTTTCTTT. It specifies CASSRRQGMNTEAFF.

This sequence joins TRBV9 and TRBJ1-1; 8 positions agree with TRBD1. V gave up 4 bases and J gave up 2 bases; unmatched junction bases: 16. The CDR3 totals 18 residues. CDR1 is SGDLS and CDR2 is YYNGEE in the germline V gene. This CDR3 reads CASSPWTGPPDKNTEAFF. The CDR3, as DNA: TGTGCCAGCAGCCCGTGGACAGGGCCACCCGATAAAAACACTGAAGCTTTCTTT.

This rearrangement joins TRBV6-6 to TRBJ2-7; D possibly corresponds to TRBD2 (6 bases). The CDR3 is 15 residues long. The germline gives CDR1 MNHNY, CDR2 SVGAGI (reference sequence). Trimming removed 2 bases from V and 3 bases from J, with 14 bases in between. Here the CDR3 DNA reads TGTGCCAGCAGTTACAGGGGCTTCGGGGGCTACGAGCAGTACTTC. Translation: CASSYRGFGGYEQYF.

CDR3 in amino acids: CASSTGTGWSPDYGYTF. CDR3 bases: TGCGCCAGCAGCACCGGGACAGGGTGGTCGCCTGACTATGGCTACACCTTC. The chain employs TRBV5-1 and TRBJ1-2; TRBD1 agrees at 9 bases. Germline V CDR1 and CDR2: SGHRS, YFSETQ. V was pared by 4 bases and J by 3 bases, with 13 bases of the junction left unmatched. The CDR3 is 17 residues long.

The table lists this clone with a count of one. V is TRBV19 and J is TRBJ2-7; D may be TRBD2 (6 bases). CDR1 LNHDA and CDR2 SQIVND come from the germline V gene (reference sequence). With 1 base removed from V and 4 bases from J, the gap between germline ends came to 11 bases. This CDR3 is 14 amino acids long. The CDR3 reads CASSIAEGMYEQYF. DNA of the CDR3: TGTGCCAGTAGTATAGCGGAGGGTATGTACGAGCAGTACTTC.

This chain joins TRBV30 and TRBJ1-5; D perhaps matches TRBD1 (6 bases). Germline CDR1 reads GTSNPN; CDR2 reads SVGIG (reference sequence). Trimming left V 3 bases short and J 2 bases short, with 17 bases between. CDR3 length equals 16 residues. The CDR3 DNA sequence: TGTGCCTGGAGCAACAACCGGGGGGCGGGCAATCAGCCCCAGCATTTT. It translates to CAWSNNRGAGNQPQHF.

The table lists this clone with a few counts. The rearrangement joins TRBV10-2 to TRBJ1-1; possibly TRBD1 for D (6 bases). CDR3 length: 17 residues. Germline-derived CDR1 and CDR2 are WSHSY and SAAADI. Trimming took 3 bases from V and 3 from J, leaving 20 bases between them. CDR3 residues: CASSDPLARGADTEAFF. CDR3 coding DNA: TGCGCCAGCAGTGACCCCTTGGCCAGGGGCGCCGACACTGAAGCTTTCTTT.

The chain carries TRBV5-1 and TRBJ2-7, with a possible D match to TRBD1 (6 bases). Trimming took off 3 bases at V and 5 bases at J, with 15 bases between the two ends. The CDR3 length is 14 residues. The germline V gene encodes CDR1 SGHRS and CDR2 YFSETQ. The CDR3 nucleotides read TGCGCCAGCAGCTCTGTACAGGGAAGCAACGAGCAGTACTTC. Translating it yields CASSSVQGSNEQYF.

The chain carries TRBV5-1 and TRBJ2-7, with a tentative D call TRBD2 (6 bases). Germline-derived CDR1 and CDR2 are SGHRS and YFSETQ. The CDR3 length is 14 residues. Between the trimmed V and J ends, which lost 4 bases and 6 bases, there was a span of 17 bases. CDR3 amino acids: CASSPGGTGAEQYF. CDR3 coding DNA: TGCGCCAGCAGCCCTGGCGGGACGGGAGCCGAGCAGTACTTC.

The chain employs TRBV5-1 and TRBJ2-7; 7 bases fit TRBD1. With 4 bases clipped from V and 2 bases from J, the junction kept 6 bases outside the gene matches. Looked up from germline, CDR1 is SGHRS and CDR2 is YFSETQ. The CDR3 has 14 amino acids. CDR3 sequence reads: CASSRRGQPYEQYF. The DNA for the CDR3 is TGCGCCAGCAGCCGCAGGGGACAGCCCTACGAGCAGTACTTC.

The rearrangement uses TRBV4-2 and TRBJ2-5; 14 positions agree with TRBD2. Germline CDR1 and CDR2: LGHNA and YNFKEQ. CDR3 size: 16 residues. With 1 base clipped from V and 2 bases from J, the junction kept 0 bases outside the gene matches. CDR3 coding DNA: TGTGCCAGCAGCCAAGGACTAGCGGGGGGGCAAGAGACCCAGTACTTC. Amino acids: CASSQGLAGGQETQYF.